This T cell receptor (beta chain) was observed in a study of blood T cell repertoires in COVID-19. Whole-study context: The United States, Italy and Spain provided the acute and convalescent COVID-19 samples. Sample material is recorded as cDNA or gDNA derived from T cells, B-cell-depleted T cells, or PBMCs.

Authors' data handling: The authors estimated nucleated cell counts from reference gene primer amplification. Sequenced by immunoSEQ multiplex PCR; TCRdb stores in-frame clones only, minus some. That table is the source of V, J and clone size, and D and trimming were worked out from the DNA. Here the sample spans 280,000 or so clones, 83% being singletons. The sequence was obtained from a woman aged 45-65 years who had recovered from COVID-19. Sequencing was carried out using peripheral blood.

For the CDR3, the DNA is TGTGCCAGCAGTTTTACCGGGACTAGCGGGACGGTCTTCTCTACGCAGTATTTT. As protein: CASSFTGTSGTVFSTQYF. The chain uses TRBV27 and TRBJ2-3; 13 bases map to TRBD2. Germline-derived CDR1 and CDR2 are MNHEY and SMNVEV (reference sequence). The ends lost 3 bases at V and 8 bases at J; junction bases unmatched: 14. There are 18 residues in the CDR3.